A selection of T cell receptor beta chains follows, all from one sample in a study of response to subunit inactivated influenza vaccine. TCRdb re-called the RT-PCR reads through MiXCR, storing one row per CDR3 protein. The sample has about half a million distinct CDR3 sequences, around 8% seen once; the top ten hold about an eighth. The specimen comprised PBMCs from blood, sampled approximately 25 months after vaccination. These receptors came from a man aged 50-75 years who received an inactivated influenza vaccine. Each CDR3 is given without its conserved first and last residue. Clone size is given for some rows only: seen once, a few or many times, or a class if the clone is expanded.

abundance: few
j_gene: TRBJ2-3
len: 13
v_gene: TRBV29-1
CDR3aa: SVDGVGVYTDTQY

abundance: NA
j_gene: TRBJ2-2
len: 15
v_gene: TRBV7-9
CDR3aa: ASSLRSQGANTGELF

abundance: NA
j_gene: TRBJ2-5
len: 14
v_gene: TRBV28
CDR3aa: ASSLLWGFTQETQY

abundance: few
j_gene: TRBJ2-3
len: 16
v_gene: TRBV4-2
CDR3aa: ASSQDVLAGGRTDTQY

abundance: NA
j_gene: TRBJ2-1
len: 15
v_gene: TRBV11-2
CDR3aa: ASNLGGGLSSYNEQF

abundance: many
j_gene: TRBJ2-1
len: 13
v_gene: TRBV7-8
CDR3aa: ASSLADRSYNEQF

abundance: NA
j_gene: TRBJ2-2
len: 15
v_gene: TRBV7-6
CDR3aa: ASSSRATITSAGELF

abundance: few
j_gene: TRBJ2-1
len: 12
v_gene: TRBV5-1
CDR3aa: ASSQSRTYNEQF

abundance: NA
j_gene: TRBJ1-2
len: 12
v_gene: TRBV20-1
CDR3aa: SARMAGTGLGYT

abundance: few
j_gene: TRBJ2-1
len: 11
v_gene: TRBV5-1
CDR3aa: ASSYGTANEQF

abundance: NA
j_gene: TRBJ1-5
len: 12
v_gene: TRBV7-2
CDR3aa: ASSSDRGSQPQH

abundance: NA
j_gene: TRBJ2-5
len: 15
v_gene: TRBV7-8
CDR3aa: ASSLGVLGVYQETQY

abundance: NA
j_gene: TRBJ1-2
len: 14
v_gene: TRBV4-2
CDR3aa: ASSQDKNIPNYGYT

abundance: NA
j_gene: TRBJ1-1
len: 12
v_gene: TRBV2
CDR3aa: ASSDLDPTGGAF

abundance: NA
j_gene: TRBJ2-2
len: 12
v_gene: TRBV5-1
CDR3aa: ASSLTGRDGELF

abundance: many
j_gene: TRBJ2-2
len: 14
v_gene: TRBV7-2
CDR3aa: ASSLGRTSGAGELF

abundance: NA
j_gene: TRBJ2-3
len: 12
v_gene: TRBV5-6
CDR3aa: ASSEDPGRDTQY

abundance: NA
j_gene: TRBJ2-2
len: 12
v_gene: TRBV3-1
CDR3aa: ASSPAWGTGELF

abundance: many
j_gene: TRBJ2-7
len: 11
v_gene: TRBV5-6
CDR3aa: ASSAARSYEQY

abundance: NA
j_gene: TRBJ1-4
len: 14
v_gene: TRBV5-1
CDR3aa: ASSLAVVATNEKLF

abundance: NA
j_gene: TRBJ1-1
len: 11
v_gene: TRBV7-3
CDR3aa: ASSPGTQAEAF

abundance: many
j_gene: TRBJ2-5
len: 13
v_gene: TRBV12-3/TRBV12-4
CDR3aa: ASSGLAGGQETQY

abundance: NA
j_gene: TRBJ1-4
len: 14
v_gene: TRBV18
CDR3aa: ASSLNLAGANEKLF

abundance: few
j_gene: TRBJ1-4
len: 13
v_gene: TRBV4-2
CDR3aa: ASSQPQGTGEKLF

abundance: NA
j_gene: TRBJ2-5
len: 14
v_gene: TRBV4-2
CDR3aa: ANSQGQDRYEETQY

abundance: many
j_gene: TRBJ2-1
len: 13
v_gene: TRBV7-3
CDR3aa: ASSKDRGSYNEQF

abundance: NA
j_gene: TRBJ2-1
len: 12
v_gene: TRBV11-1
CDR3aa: ASSLASGVDEQF

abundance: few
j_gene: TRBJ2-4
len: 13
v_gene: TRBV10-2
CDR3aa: ASSEGGQGKNIQY

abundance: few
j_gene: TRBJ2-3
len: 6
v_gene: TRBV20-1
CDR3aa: STDTQY

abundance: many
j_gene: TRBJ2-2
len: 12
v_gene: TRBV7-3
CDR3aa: ASSGGLATGELF

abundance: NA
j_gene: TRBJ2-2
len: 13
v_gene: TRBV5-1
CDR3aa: ASSPGQMASGELF

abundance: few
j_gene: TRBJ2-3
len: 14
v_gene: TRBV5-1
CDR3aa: ASSWGTSGNTDTQY

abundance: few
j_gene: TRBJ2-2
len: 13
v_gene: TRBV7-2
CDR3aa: ASSARGGLPGELF

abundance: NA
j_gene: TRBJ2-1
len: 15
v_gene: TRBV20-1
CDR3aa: SARDRRETFLLDEQF

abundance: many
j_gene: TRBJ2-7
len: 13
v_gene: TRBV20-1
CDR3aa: SARDWLAGHYEQY

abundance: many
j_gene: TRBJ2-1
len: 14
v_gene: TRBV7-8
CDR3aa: ASSPRDSSKYNEQF

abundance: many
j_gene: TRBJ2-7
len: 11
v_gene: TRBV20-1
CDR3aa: SARPPSTIEQY

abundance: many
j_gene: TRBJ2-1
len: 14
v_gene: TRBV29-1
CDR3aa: SVPLLGTGVYNEQF

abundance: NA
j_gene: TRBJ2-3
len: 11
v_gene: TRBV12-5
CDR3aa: ASGLFMSDTQY

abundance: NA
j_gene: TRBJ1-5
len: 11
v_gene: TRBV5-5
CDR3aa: ASSLYGDQPQH

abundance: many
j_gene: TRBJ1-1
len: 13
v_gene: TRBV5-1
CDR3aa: ASSLFEGAGTEAF